This T cell receptor beta chain came from a study of tumor-infiltrating lymphocytes in primary liver carcinoma. Across the whole study: Patients comprised men and women whose ages fell between 30 and 69 years. Tumors measured about 4 to 10 cm and were stage T1-T3 N0M0. Regardless of tissue type, samples showed similar yields of roughly 3.5 to 7.5 million productive TCRbeta reads.

Reverse transcription of roughly 470 ng total RNA with a constant-region primer produced TCR beta cDNA. Nested multiplex PCR, run for three rounds with slightly modified ARM-PCR, yielded TCR beta libraries. A C-beta reverse primer was combined with TRBV1-TRBV30 forward primers in the first two PCR rounds, and each round had 10 cycles. TCRdb independently ran MiXCR on the multiplex PCR reads; one entry per CDR3 protein. The sample consists of 50,000 to 65,000 distinct CDR3 sequences, about three quarters of them appearing once. The length of the CDR3 is 16 residues. Germline V CDR1 and CDR2: SGHDN, FVKESK. From around 20-30 mg of unsorted bulk tissue, DNA and RNA were co-extracted together.

The rearrangement links TRBV14 to TRBJ2-5; D is undetermined. The clonotype originates from a man aged 35-49 years with primary liver carcinoma and hepatitis B virus infection. The sample consisted of liver tumor tissue from sampling region 4. Subset given: tumor region T4, right-lateral pole. The CDR3 spells CASSHRSVSPQETQYF. The CDR3 region has the DNA TGTGCTAGTAGCCATAGGAGCGTGAGCCCGCAAGAGACCCAGTACTTC. The full variable domain, in which reference TRBV14 and TRBJ2-5 provide the parts outside the CDR3, is EAGVTQFPSHSVIEKGQTVTLRCDPISGHDNLYWYRRVMGKEIKFLLHFVKESKQDESGMPNNRFLAERTGGTYSTLKVQPAELEDSGVYFCASSHRSVSPQETQYFGPGTRLLVL.